This TCR beta chain appears in the sequencing data of a study of blood T cell repertoires in COVID-19. Recruited during active infection, patients (from Seattle) were subsequently followed longitudinally. Profiled with immunoSEQ multiplex PCR; TCRdb holds only in-frame clones, not every one. The sample has 300,000 to 350,000 clones, approximately 87% seen once; the top ten hold 6% to 7%. The CDR3 loop spans 17 amino acids. Losses at the gene ends were 0 bases for V and 5 bases for J; bases not matched to a gene: 6. Germline values: CDR1 SGHRS, CDR2 YFSETQ. The rearrangement joins TRBV5-1 to TRBJ2-5, with 14 bases identical to TRBD2. This sequence originates from a woman aged 50 to 65 with COVID-19, enrolled during active disease. Sequenced: peripheral blood. For the CDR3, the DNA is TGCGCCAGCAGCTTGGGACTAGCGGGAGGGCCTGGTGAGACCCAGTACTTC. Translated: CASSLGLAGGPGETQYF. The full variable domain, its missing parts supplied by reference TRBV5-1 and TRBJ2-5, is KAGVTQTPRYLIKTRGQQVTLSCSPISGHRSVSWYQQTPGQGLQFLFEYFSETQRNKGNFPGRFSGRQFSNSRSEMNVSTLELGDSALYLCASSLGLAGGPGETQYFGPGTRLLVL.